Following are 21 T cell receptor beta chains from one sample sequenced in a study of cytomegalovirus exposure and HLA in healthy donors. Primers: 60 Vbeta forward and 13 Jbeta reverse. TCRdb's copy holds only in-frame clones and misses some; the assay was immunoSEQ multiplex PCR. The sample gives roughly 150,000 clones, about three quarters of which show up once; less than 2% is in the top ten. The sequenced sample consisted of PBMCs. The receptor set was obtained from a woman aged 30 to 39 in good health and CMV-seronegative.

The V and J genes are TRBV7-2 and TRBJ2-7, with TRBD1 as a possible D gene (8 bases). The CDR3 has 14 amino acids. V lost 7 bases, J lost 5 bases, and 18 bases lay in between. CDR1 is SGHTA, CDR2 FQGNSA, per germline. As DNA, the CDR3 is TGTGCCAGCACCAGGGGGCAGGGAGGGGACGAGCAGTACTTC. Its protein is CASTRGQGGDEQYF.

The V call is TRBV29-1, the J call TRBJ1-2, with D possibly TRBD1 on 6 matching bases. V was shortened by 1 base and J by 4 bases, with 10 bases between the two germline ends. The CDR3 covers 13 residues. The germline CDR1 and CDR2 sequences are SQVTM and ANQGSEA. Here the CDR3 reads CSVEGDNGYGYTF. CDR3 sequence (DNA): TGCAGCGTTGAAGGGGACAACGGCTATGGCTACACCTTC.

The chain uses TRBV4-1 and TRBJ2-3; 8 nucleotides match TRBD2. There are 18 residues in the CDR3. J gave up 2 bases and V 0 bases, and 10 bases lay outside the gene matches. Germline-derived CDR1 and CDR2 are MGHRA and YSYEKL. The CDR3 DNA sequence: TGCGCCAGCAGCCAAGAACCGAGCGGGGGATCCTTCACAGATACGCAGTATTTT. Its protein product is CASSQEPSGGSFTDTQYF.

CDR3 protein: CAISESRGDRGMYEQYF. CDR3 sequence (DNA): TGTGCCATCAGTGAGTCTAGGGGGGACAGGGGAATGTACGAGCAGTACTTC. J is TRBJ2-7 and V is TRBV10-3, with 10 nucleotides matching TRBD1. The CDR3 runs 17 residues. CDR1 is ENHRY, CDR2 SYGVKD, per germline. The V gene end was trimmed by 0 bases and the J gene end by 4 bases; junction bases not matched to a gene: 9.

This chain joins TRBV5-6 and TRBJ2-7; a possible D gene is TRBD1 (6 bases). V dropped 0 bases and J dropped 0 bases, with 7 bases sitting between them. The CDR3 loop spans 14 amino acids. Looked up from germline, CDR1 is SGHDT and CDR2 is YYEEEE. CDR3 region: CASSLGDTSYEQYF. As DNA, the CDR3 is TGTGCCAGCAGCTTGGGGGACACCTCCTACGAGCAGTACTTC.

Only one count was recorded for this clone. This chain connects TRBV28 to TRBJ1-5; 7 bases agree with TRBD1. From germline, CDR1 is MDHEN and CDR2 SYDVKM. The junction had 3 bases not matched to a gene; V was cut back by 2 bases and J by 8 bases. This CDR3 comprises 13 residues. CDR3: CASSLARGKPQHF. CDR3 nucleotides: TGTGCCAGCAGTTTAGCCAGGGGGAAGCCCCAGCATTTT.

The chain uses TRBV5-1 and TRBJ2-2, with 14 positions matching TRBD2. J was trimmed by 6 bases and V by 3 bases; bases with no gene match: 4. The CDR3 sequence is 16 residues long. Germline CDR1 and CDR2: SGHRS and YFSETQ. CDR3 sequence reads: CASSSRLAGGPGELFF. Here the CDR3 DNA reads TGCGCCAGCAGCTCACGACTAGCGGGGGGGCCCGGGGAGCTGTTTTTT.

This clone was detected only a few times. CDR3 DNA: TGTGCCTGGAGTGTACCAAGCGGGGGGGCGGATGAGCAGTTCTTC. It specifies CAWSVPSGGADEQFF. The chain recombines TRBV30 with TRBJ2-1; 10 nucleotides align to TRBD2. The CDR3 runs to 15 residues. Germline assignment: CDR1 GTSNPN and CDR2 SVGIG (reference sequence). V lost 0 bases and J lost 8; bases outside the gene matches: 7.

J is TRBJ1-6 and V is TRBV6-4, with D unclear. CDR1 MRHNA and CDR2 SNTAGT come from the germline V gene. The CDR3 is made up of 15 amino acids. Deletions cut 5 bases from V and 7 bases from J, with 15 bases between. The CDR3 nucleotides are TGTGCCAGCAGTCCCCGGGCCGCTAGCAATTCACCCCTCCACTTT. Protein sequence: CASSPRAASNSPLHF.

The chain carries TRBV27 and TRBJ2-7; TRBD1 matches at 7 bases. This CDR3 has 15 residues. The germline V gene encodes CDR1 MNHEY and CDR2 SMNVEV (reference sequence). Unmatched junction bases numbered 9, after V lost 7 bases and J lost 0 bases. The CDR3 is CASTFRQGFSYEQYF. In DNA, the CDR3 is TGTGCCAGCACCTTCAGACAGGGCTTCTCCTACGAGCAGTACTTC.

CDR3 loop: CAWNTGGNYGYTF. CDR3 DNA: TGTGCCTGGAACACAGGGGGTAACTATGGCTACACCTTC. The chain uses TRBV30 and TRBJ1-2; 8 nucleotides align to TRBD1. The germline V gene has CDR1 GTSNPN and CDR2 SVGIG (reference sequence). The CDR3 runs 13 residues. Germline trimming cut 4 bases from V and 1 base from J; bases unmatched to any gene: 2.

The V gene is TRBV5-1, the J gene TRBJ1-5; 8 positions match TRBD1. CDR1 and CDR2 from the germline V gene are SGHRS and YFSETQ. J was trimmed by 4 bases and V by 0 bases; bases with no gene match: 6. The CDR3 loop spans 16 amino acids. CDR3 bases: TGCGCCAGCAGCTTGGGAGCAGGGGGCGCAAATCAGCCCCAGCATTTT. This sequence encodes CASSLGAGGANQPQHF.

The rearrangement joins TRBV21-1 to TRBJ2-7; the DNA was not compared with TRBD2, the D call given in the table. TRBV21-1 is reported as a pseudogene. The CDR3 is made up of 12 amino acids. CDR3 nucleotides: TGTGCCAGCCTGGGGGAGGGGTACGAGCAGTACTTC. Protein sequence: CASLGEGYEQYF.

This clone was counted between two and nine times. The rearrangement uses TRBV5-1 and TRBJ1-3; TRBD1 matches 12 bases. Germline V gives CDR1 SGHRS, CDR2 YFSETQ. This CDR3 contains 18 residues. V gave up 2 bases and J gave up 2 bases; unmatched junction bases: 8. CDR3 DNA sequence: TGCGCCAGCAGCTTAAGCCCCGGGACAGGGGGCACTGGAAACACCATATATTTT. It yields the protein CASSLSPGTGGTGNTIYF. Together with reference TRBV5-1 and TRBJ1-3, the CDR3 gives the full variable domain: KAGVTQTPRYLIKTRGQQVTLSCSPISGHRSVSWYQQTPGQGLQFLFEYFSETQRNKGNFPGRFSGRQFSNSRSEMNVSTLELGDSALYLCASSLSPGTGGTGNTIYFGEGSWLTVV.

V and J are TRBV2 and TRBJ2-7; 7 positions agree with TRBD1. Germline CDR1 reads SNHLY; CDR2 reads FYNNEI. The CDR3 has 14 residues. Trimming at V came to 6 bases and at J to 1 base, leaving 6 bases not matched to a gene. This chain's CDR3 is CASSDGQESYEQYF. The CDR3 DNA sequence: TGTGCCAGCAGCGACGGACAGGAGTCCTACGAGCAGTACTTC.

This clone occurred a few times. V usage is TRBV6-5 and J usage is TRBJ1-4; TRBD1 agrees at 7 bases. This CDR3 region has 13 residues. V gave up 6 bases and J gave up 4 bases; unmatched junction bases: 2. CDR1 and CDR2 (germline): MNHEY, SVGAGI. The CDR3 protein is CASSNRGNEKLFF. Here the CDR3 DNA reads TGTGCCAGCAGCAACAGGGGTAATGAAAAACTGTTTTTT.

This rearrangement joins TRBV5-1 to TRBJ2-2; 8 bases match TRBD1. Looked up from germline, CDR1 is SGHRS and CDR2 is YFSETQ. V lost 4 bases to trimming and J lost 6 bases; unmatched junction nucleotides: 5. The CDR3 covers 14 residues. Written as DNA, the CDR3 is TGCGCCAGCAGCAAGGACAGGGAGGCCGGGGAGCTGTTTTTT. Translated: CASSKDREAGELFF.

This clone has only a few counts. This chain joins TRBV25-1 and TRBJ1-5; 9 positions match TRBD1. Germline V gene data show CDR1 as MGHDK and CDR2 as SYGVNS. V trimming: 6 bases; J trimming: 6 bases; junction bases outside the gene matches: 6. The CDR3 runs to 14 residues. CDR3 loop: CASSPTGGRQPQHF. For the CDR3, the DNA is TGTGCCAGCAGCCCTACAGGGGGCCGTCAGCCCCAGCATTTT.

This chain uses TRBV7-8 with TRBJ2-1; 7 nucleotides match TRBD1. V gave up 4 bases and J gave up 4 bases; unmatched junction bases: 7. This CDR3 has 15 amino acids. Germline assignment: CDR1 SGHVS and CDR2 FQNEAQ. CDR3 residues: CASSSLTGIYNEQFF. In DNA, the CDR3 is TGTGCCAGCAGCTCCCTGACAGGGATATACAATGAGCAGTTCTTC. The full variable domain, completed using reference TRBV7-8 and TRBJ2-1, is GAGVSQSPRYKVAKRGQDVALRCDPISGHVSLFWYQQALGQGPEFLTYFQNEAQLDKSGLPSDRFFAERPEGSVSTLKIQRTQQEDSAVYLCASSSLTGIYNEQFFGPGTRLTVL.

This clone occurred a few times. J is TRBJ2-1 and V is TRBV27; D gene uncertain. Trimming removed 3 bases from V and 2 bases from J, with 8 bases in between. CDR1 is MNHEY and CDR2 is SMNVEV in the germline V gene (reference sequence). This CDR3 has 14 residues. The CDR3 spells CASSFGTTYNEQFF. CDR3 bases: TGTGCCAGCAGTTTTGGCACTACCTACAATGAGCAGTTCTTC.

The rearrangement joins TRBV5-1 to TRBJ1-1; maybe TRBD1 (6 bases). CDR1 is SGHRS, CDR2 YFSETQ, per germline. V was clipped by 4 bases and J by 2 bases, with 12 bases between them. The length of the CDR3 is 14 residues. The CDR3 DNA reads TGCGCCAGCAGCCTATGGACAGTAAACACTGAAGCTTTCTTT. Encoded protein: CASSLWTVNTEAFF.